These 18 T cell receptor beta chains originate from one sample sequenced in a study of Japanese encephalitis immunity and Zika vaccine responses. PBMCs were CFSE-labeled and cultured for more than 5 days with peptide pools at about 0.94 ug/mL each. The sort collected unfixed, live, CD56-CD19-CD16-CD3+CD4+ CFSE-low proliferating CD4 T cells. TCRdb re-called the 5' RACE reads through MiXCR, storing one row per CDR3 protein. The table lists about 1,600 distinct CDR3 sequences, 5% to 8% of them singletons. This specimen was antigen-activated CD4+ T cells from blood, cultured, taken during a Zika inactivated vaccine study. These receptor sequences come from an adult woman who received an inactivated Zika virus vaccine.

This clonotype was found many times. The rearrangement joins TRBV20-1 to TRBJ1-1; D unclear. This CDR3 region has 10 residues. Trimming took 8 bases from V and 3 from J, leaving 7 bases between them. Germline-derived CDR1 and CDR2 are DFQATT and SNEGSKA (reference sequence). The DNA for the CDR3 is TGCAGTAGCCTGGACACTGAAGCTTTCTTT. Protein sequence: CSSLDTEAFF.

This clonotype was seen a few times. The CDR3 sequence is CASSPRLAGGTDTQYF. The CDR3 DNA reads TGCGCCAGCAGCCCCCGACTAGCGGGGGGCACAGATACGCAGTATTTT. V is TRBV5-1 and J is TRBJ2-3; 12 nucleotides align to TRBD2. The CDR3 loop spans 16 amino acids. Germline V gene sequence: CDR1 SGHRS, CDR2 YFSETQ. The ends lost 4 bases at V and 1 base at J; junction bases unmatched: 4.

This clonotype is termed large. The rearrangement uses TRBV5-4 and TRBJ1-4; 9 positions agree with TRBD1. Unmatched junction bases numbered 4, after V lost 4 bases and J lost 6 bases. The germline CDR1 and CDR2 sequences are SGHNT and YYREEE (reference sequence). CDR3 length equals 14 residues. CDR3 loop: CASSRQGVYEKLFF. The CDR3 region has the DNA TGTGCCAGCAGCCGACAGGGGGTCTATGAAAAACTGTTTTTT.

By proportion, this clonotype is medium-sized. The rearrangement links TRBV20-1 to TRBJ1-4; 7 nucleotides match TRBD1. V gave up 3 bases and J gave up 3 bases; unmatched junction bases: 4. The CDR3 has 14 amino acids. Germline V gene sequence: CDR1 DFQATT, CDR2 SNEGSKA (reference sequence). DNA of the CDR3: TGCAGTGCTAGGGGGGACAGCGCTAATGAAAAACTGTTTTTT. It encodes CSARGDSANEKLFF.

This rearrangement joins TRBV24-1 to TRBJ2-7; D possibly corresponds to TRBD1 (6 bases). V lost 0 bases to trimming and J lost 12 bases, with 11 bases between them. Germline assignment: CDR1 KGHDR and CDR2 SFDVKD. This CDR3 region has 12 residues. The CDR3 loop is CATSDLWGRRYF. The CDR3 nucleotides are TGTGCCACCAGTGATTTGTGGGGGCGGCGGTACTTC.

This clonotype was picked up many times. V is TRBV20-1 and J is TRBJ1-1; D ambiguous. Germline loops: CDR1 DFQATT, CDR2 SNEGSKA (reference sequence). Deletions cut 8 bases from V and 3 bases from J, with 19 bases between. This CDR3 comprises 14 residues. CDR3 coding DNA: TGCAGTACACCACCCCCGACTCGTTACACTGAAGCTTTCTTT. Translating gives CSTPPPTRYTEAFF.

This clonotype was seen ten or more times. This sequence joins TRBV10-2 and TRBJ2-7; the D is unclear. The germline V and J ends were trimmed by 6 bases and 0 bases, with 9 bases remaining between them. From germline, CDR1 is WSHSY and CDR2 SAAADI. The CDR3 has 13 residues. CDR3 amino acids: CASRGSSSYEQYF. The DNA of the CDR3 is TGCGCCAGCAGAGGGTCTAGCTCCTACGAGCAGTACTTC.

This clonotype was seen only a few times. The chain uses TRBV12-3 or TRBV12-4 and TRBJ1-4; D gene uncertain. The germline V and J ends were trimmed by 5 bases and 7 bases, with 20 bases remaining between them. The CDR3 covers 16 residues. As DNA, the CDR3 is TGTGCCAGCAGTGGGGTGGAGGGATCTACCCGTGAAAAACTGTTTTTT. It translates to CASSGVEGSTREKLFF.

The table lists this clonotype with many counts. The chain joins TRBV2 to TRBJ2-5, with TRBD2 identical over 10 bases. Trimming cost V 6 bases and J 1 base; bases outside gene matches: 2. This CDR3 comprises 14 residues. Per germline, CDR1 SNHLY and CDR2 FYNNEI. The CDR3 sequence is CASSWTSGQETQYF. The CDR3 nucleotides read TGTGCCAGCAGCTGGACTAGCGGCCAAGAGACCCAGTACTTC.

There are a few counts of this clonotype. The chain has TRBV3-1 and TRBJ2-7; a possible D gene is TRBD1 (5 bases). The V end lost 2 bases, the J end lost 6 bases, and 8 bases lay between the germline ends. The CDR3 has 12 residues. Germline assignment: CDR1 LGHDT and CDR2 YNNKEL (reference sequence). The CDR3: CASSQWGGEQYF. The CDR3 bases are TGTGCCAGCAGCCAATGGGGCGGCGAGCAGTACTTC.

This clonotype was seen a few times. The chain has TRBV7-9 and TRBJ1-6; D unclear. The V and J ends lost 3 bases and 8 bases respectively, with 14 bases between them. CDR1 and CDR2 (germline): SEHNR, FQNEAQ (reference sequence). The CDR3 has 15 amino acids. As DNA, the CDR3 is TGTGCCAGCAGCTTCATGGGGAGAAGAGATTCACCCCTCCACTTT. It specifies CASSFMGRRDSPLHF.

The rearrangement joins TRBV4-1 to TRBJ1-5; D perhaps matches TRBD1 (6 bases). V lost 1 base and J 0 bases, leaving 13 bases between the germline ends. This CDR3 has 17 amino acids. Germline CDR1 is MGHRA and CDR2 is YSYEKL. As DNA, the CDR3 is TGCGCCAGCAGCCAAGTCCGGACAGACCTTAGCAATCAGCCCCAGCATTTT. This translates into CASSQVRTDLSNQPQHF.

Note on this clonotype: Since a much larger clone is just one base distant, this may be a read error. Likely a read error: the CDR3 ends without its conserved phenylalanine or tryptophan. V and J are TRBV4-3 and TRBJ1-1; a weak D match, TRBD1 (5 bases). Trimming pared 0 bases from V and 11 bases from J, leaving 16 bases between. CDR1 is LGHNA and CDR2 is YSLEER in the germline V gene. There are 14 residues in the CDR3. CDR3 sequence reads: CASSQDFRGVVAFI. CDR3 nucleotides: TGCGCCAGCAGCCAAGATTTTCGGGGCGTGGTTGCTTTCATT.

This clonotype is judged medium-sized. V usage is TRBV20-1 and J usage is TRBJ1-2, with a tentative D call TRBD1 (5 bases). V was cut by 5 bases and J by 2 bases, with 6 bases left in between. Germline V gives CDR1 DFQATT, CDR2 SNEGSKA (reference sequence). The CDR3 is 11 amino acids. The CDR3 sequence: CSAPGNYGYTF. The CDR3 nucleotides are TGCAGTGCTCCAGGGAACTATGGCTACACCTTC.

This clonotype occurred a few times. The V gene is TRBV18, the J gene TRBJ2-5; 12 nucleotides line up with TRBD2. From germline, CDR1 is KGHSH and CDR2 LQKENI. This CDR3 spans 18 amino acids. The V and J ends lost 2 bases and 5 bases, in that order; junction bases with no gene match: 12. The CDR3 protein is CASSPARLAGVSGETQYF. The CDR3 nucleotides read TGTGCCAGCTCACCAGCTCGACTAGCGGGGGTCTCGGGGGAGACCCAGTACTTC. Full variable domain (missing parts from reference TRBV18 and TRBJ2-5): NAGVMQNPRHLVRRRGQEARLRCSPMKGHSHVYWYRQLPEEGLKFMVYLQKENIIDESGMPKERFSAEFPKEGPSILRIQQVVRGDSAAYFCASSPARLAGVSGETQYFGPGTRLLVL.

This clonotype was detected a few times. This chain links TRBV28 with TRBJ1-1; D is uncertain. CDR1 and CDR2 (germline): MDHEN, SYDVKM. This CDR3 is 14 amino acids long. Deletions cut 3 bases from V and 9 bases from J, with 17 bases between. The CDR3 spells CASSFKGRGWKAFF. For the CDR3, the DNA is TGTGCCAGCAGTTTTAAGGGCCGGGGTTGGAAAGCTTTCTTT.

This clonotype is judged medium-sized. The chain has TRBV5-1 and TRBJ2-5; unclear D gene. CDR1 is SGHRS and CDR2 is YFSETQ in the germline V gene. The ends were cut back, 0 bases at V and 4 bases at J, with 4 bases in the middle. The CDR3 has 12 amino acids. The CDR3 region has the DNA TGCGCCAGCAGCTTGGTTTTAGAGACCCAGTACTTC. Encoded protein: CASSLVLETQYF.

In this sample, this clonotype turned up a few times. J is TRBJ2-7 and V is TRBV6-5; TRBD2 agrees at 15 bases. The CDR3 runs to 19 residues. V lost 0 bases to trimming and J lost 6 bases; unmatched junction nucleotides: 12. From germline, CDR1 is MNHEY and CDR2 SVGAGI. This CDR3 is CASSYSVRGLAGGLGEQYF. CDR3 nucleotides: TGTGCCAGCAGTTACTCCGTTCGTGGACTAGCGGGGGGGCTAGGCGAGCAGTACTTC.